Below are 3 T cell receptor beta chains sequenced from a single sample in a study of T cell changes during pregnancy in multiple sclerosis. Sequencing used immunoSEQ multiplex PCR; TCRdb keeps in-frame clones, though not all of them. The top ten hold 0.3% to 0.45% of the sample, which has about 39,000 clones, about 89% seen once. The sample consisted of CD4+ T cells from peripheral blood mononuclear cells, taken in the third trimester of pregnancy. These receptors all stem from a female donor in good health, enrolled as a control in a pregnancy study.

The chain employs TRBV6-1 and TRBJ1-2; TRBD1 agrees at 8 bases. The CDR3 sequence is 15 residues long. Germline assignment: CDR1 MNHNS and CDR2 SASEGT. After removal of 7 bases from V and 9 bases from J, the junction contained 16 bases not matched to a gene. In nucleotides, the CDR3 is TGTGCCAGCACCACCGACAGGGGTAGTAAGTCTCGCTACACCTTC. The encoded protein is CASTTDRGSKSRYTF.

For the CDR3, the DNA is TGTGCCAGCAGTTCACTCGACAGGGGCGGCTACTACAATGAGCAGTTCTTC. Translated: CASSSLDRGGYYNEQFF. The chain has TRBV27 and TRBJ2-1; the match to TRBD1 covers 8 bases. The trim removed 4 bases at V and 3 bases at J, leaving 11 bases unmatched. There are 17 residues in the CDR3. CDR1 and CDR2 from the germline V gene are MNHEY and SMNVEV (reference sequence).

The chain carries TRBV7-9 and TRBJ2-1; possibly TRBD1 for D (5 bases). The CDR3 loop spans 15 amino acids. Trimming took off 5 bases at V and 0 bases at J, with 11 bases between the two ends. Germline lookup yields CDR1 SEHNR and CDR2 FQNEAQ (reference sequence). The CDR3 is CASSREGASYNEQFF. CDR3 coding DNA: TGTGCCAGCAGCAGAGAAGGGGCCTCCTACAATGAGCAGTTCTTC.